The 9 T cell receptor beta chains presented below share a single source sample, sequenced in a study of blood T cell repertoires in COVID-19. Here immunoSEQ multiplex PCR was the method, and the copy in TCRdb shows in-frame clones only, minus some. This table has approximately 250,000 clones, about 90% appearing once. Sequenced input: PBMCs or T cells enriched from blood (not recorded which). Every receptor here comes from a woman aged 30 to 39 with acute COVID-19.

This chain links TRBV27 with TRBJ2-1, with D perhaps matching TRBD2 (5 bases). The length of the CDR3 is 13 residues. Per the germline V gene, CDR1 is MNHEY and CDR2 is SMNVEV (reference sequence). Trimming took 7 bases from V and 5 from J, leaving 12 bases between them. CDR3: CASTSGWHNEQFF. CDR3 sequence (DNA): TGTGCCAGCACCTCGGGGTGGCACAATGAGCAGTTCTTC.

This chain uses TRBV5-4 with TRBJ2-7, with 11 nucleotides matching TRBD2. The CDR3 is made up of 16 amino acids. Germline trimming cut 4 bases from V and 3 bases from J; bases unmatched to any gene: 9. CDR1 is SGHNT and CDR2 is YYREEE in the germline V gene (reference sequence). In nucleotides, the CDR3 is TGTGCCAGCAGCAGGGGACTAGCGGTGGGAGTCTACGAGCAGTACTTC. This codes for CASSRGLAVGVYEQYF.

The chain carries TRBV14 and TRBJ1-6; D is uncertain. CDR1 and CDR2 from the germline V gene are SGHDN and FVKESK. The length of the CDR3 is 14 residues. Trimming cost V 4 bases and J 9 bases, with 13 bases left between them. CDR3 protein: CASSPAWEASPLHF. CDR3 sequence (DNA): TGTGCCAGCAGCCCGGCATGGGAGGCTTCACCCCTCCACTTT.

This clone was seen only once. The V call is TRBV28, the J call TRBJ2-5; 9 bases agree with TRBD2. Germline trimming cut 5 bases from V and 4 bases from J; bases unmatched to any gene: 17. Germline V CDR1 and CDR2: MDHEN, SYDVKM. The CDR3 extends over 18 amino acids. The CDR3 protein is CASSPREDSGRLGETQYF. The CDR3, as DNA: TGTGCCAGCAGTCCACGGGAAGATAGCGGGAGATTAGGAGAGACCCAGTACTTC.

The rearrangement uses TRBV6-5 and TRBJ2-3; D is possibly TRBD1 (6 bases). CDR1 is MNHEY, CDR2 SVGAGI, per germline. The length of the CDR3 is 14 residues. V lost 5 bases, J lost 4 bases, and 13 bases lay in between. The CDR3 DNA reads TGTGCCAGCAGTCGCAGGGGACCCGCAGATACGCAGTATTTT. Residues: CASSRRGPADTQYF.

CDR3 coding DNA: TGTGCCAGCAGCAAAGGGGTAGGGGAATTCGAGACCCAGTACTTC. This encodes CASSKGVGEFETQYF. The chain uses TRBV21-1 and TRBJ2-5; TRBD1 was called by the table and not checked on the DNA. TRBV21-1 is an annotated pseudogene. The length of the CDR3 is 15 residues.

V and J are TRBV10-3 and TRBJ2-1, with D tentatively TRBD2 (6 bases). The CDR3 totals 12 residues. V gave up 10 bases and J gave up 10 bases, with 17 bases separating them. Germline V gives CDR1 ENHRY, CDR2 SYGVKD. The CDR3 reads CASSGREGEQFF. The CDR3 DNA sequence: TGTGCCAGTAGCGGCAGAGAGGGGGAGCAGTTCTTC.

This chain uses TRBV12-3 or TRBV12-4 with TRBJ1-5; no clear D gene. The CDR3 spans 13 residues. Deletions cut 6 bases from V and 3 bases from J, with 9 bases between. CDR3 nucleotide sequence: TGTGCCAGCAGCCCCGGGGTCAATCAGCCCCAGCATTTT. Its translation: CASSPGVNQPQHF.

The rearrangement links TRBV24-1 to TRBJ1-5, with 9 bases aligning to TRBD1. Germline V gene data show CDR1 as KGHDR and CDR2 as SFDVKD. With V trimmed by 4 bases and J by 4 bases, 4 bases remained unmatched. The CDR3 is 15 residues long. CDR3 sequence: CATSDTGGGNQPQHF. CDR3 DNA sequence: TGTGCCACCAGTGACACAGGGGGCGGGAATCAGCCCCAGCATTTT.